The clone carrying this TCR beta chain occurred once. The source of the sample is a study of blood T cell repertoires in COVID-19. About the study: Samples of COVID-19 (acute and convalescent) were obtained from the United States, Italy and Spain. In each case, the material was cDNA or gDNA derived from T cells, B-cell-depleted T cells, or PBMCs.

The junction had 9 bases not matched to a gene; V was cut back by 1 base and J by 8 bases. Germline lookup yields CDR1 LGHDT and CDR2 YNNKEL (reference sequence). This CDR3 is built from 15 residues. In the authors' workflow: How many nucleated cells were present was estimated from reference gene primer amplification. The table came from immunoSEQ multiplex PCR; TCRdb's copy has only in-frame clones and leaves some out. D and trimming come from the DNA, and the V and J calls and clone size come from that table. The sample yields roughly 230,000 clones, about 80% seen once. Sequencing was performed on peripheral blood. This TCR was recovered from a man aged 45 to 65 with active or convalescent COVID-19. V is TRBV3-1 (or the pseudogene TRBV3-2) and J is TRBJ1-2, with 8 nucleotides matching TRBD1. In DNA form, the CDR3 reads TGTGCCAGCAGCCAAGGACCCGACAGGGGAAGCGGCTACACCTTC. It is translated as CASSQGPDRGSGYTF.